The 5 T cell receptor beta chains listed next were all sequenced from one sample in a study of OX40 agonist ivuxolimab in advanced cancers. Profiling relied on immunoSEQ multiplex PCR, and the TCRdb table lists in-frame clones only, not all of them. The sample records about 83,000 clones, around 84% being singletons. Sequencing was performed on CD4+ or CD8+ T cells sorted from blood, taken in a trial of the OX40 agonist ivuxolimab. These receptors originate from an adult with an advanced solid tumor such as melanoma, head and neck, liver or kidney cancer.

The chain employs TRBV6-4 and TRBJ1-2; 7 bases match TRBD1. Unmatched junction bases numbered 3, after V lost 0 bases and J lost 8 bases. CDR1 is MRHNA and CDR2 is SNTAGT in the germline V gene. The CDR3 runs to 13 residues. The CDR3 bases are TGTGCCAGCAGTGACTCGTCCAGGGGGGGCTACACCTTC. It specifies CASSDSSRGGYTF.

This sequence joins TRBV11-2 and TRBJ2-3; 10 positions match TRBD1. V lost 3 bases and J lost 2; bases outside the gene matches: 8. The CDR3 loop spans 17 amino acids. The germline gives CDR1 SGHAT, CDR2 FQNNGV. The CDR3 DNA reads as TGTGCCAGCAGCTTGGGACAGGGGCTGTGGATCACAGATACGCAGTATTTT. It specifies CASSLGQGLWITDTQYF.

This clone is a singleton in its sample. The chain employs TRBV28 and TRBJ2-7, with D tentatively TRBD2 (5 bases). Germline V gene sequence: CDR1 MDHEN, CDR2 SYDVKM. The V end was cut by 3 bases, the J end by 9 bases, with 15 bases between. The CDR3 totals 13 residues. The CDR3 protein is CASSLNSRGRQYF. In nucleotides, the CDR3 is TGTGCCAGCAGTTTGAACAGTCGAGGGCGGCAGTACTTC.

Worth noting for this clone: A read error may account for a junction end that differs from germline. The chain employs TRBV7-7 and TRBJ2-3, with TRBD2 matching 7 bases. Per germline, CDR1 SSHAT and CDR2 FNYEAQ (reference sequence). The CDR3 is 15 amino acids. The CDR3 loop reads CASSLAAGSTDTQYF. The CDR3 DNA is TGTGCTAGCAGCTTAGCAGCGGGGAGCACAGATACGCAGTATTTT.

The sample holds one count of this clone. V and J are TRBV7-2 and TRBJ2-3; 13 nucleotides match TRBD2. J was trimmed by 3 bases and V by 1 base; bases with no gene match: 7. CDR1 and CDR2 from the germline V gene are SGHTA and FQGNSA. CDR3 length: 18 residues. The CDR3 DNA reads TGTGCCAGCAGCTTAGGAACTAGCGGGGGGGCTCATACAGATACGCAGTATTTT. This sequence encodes CASSLGTSGGAHTDTQYF.